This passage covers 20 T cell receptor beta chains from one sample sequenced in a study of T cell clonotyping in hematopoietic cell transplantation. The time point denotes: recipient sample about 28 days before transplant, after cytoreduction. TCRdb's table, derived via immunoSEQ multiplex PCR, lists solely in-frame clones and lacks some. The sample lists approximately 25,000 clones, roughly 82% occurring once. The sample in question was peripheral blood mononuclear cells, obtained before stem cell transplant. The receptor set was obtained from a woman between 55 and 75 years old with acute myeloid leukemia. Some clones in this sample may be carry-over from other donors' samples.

In DNA form, the CDR3 reads TGCGCCAGCAGCGGGGGACTAGCGGTTAGCACAGATACGCAGTATTTT. This gives the protein CASSGGLAVSTDTQYF. The chain employs TRBV5-1 and TRBJ2-3, with 11 bases aligning to TRBD2. The CDR3 length is 16 residues. CDR1 is SGHRS, CDR2 YFSETQ, per germline. The V and J ends lost 4 bases and 0 bases, in that order; junction bases with no gene match: 4. Full variable domain (rest looked up from reference TRBV5-1 and TRBJ2-3): KAGVTQTPRYLIKTRGQQVTLSCSPISGHRSVSWYQQTPGQGLQFLFEYFSETQRNKGNFPGRFSGRQFSNSRSEMNVSTLELGDSALYLCASSGGLAVSTDTQYFGPGTRLTVL.

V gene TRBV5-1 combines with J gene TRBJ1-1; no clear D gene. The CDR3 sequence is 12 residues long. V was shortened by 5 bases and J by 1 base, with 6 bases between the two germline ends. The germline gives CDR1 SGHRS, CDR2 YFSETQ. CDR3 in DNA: TGCGCCAGCAGTGTACAGAACACTGAAGCTTTCTTT. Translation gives CASSVQNTEAFF.

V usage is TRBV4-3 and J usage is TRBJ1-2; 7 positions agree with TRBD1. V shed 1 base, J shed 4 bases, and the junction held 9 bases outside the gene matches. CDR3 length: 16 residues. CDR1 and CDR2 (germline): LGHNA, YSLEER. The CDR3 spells CASSQGWAGGSYGYTF. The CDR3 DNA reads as TGCGCCAGCAGCCAAGGCTGGGCAGGGGGGTCCTATGGCTACACCTTC.

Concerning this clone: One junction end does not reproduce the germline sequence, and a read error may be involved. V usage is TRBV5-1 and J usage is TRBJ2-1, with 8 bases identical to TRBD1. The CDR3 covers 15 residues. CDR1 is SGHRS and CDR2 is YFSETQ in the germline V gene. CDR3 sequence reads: CASSSYRGSFNEQFF. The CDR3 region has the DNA TGCGCCAGCAGCAGTTACAGGGGGTCCTTCAATGAGCAGTTCTTC.

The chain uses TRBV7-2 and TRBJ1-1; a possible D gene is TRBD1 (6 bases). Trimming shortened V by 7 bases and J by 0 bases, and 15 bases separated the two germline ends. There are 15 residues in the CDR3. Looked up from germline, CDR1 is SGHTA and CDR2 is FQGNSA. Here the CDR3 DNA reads TGTGCCAGCATTAGGGGGGGGACCGTGAACACTGAAGCTTTCTTT. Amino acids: CASIRGGTVNTEAFF.

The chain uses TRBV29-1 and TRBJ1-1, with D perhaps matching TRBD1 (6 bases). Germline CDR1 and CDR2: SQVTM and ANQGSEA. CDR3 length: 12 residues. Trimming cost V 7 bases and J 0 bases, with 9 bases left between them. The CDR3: CSAGHLNTEAFF. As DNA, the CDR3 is TGCAGCGCGGGACACTTGAACACTGAAGCTTTCTTT.

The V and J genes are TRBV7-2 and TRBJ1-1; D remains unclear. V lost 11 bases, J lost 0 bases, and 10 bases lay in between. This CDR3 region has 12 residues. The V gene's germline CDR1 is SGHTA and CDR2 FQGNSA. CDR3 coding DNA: TGTGCCGCCTTTGGACTGAACACTGAAGCTTTCTTT. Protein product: CAAFGLNTEAFF. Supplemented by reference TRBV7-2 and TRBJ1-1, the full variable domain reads GAGVSQSPSNKVTEKGKDVELRCDPISGHTALYWYRQSLGQGLEFLIYFQGNSAPDKSGLPSDRFSAERTGGSVSTLTIQRTQQEDSAVYLCAAFGLNTEAFFGQGTRLTVV.

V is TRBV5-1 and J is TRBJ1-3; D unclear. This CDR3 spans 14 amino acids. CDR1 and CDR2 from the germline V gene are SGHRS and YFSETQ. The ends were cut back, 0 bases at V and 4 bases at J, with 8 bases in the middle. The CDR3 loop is CASSLGGGGNTIYF. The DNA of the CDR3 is TGCGCCAGCAGCTTGGGGGGTGGCGGAAACACCATATATTTT.

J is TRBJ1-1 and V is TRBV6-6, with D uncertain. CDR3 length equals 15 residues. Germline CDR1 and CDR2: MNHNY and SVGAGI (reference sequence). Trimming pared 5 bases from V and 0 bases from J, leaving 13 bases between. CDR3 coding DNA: TGTGCCAGCAGTCCCGTCTTGTCCATGAACACTGAAGCTTTCTTT. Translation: CASSPVLSMNTEAFF.

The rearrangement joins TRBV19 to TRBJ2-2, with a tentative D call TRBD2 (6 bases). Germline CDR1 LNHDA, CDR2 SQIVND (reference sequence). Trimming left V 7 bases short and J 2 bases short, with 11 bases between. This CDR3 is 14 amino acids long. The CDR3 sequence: CASTRGLNTGELFF. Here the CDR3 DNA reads TGTGCCAGTACGAGAGGACTAAACACCGGGGAGCTGTTTTTT.

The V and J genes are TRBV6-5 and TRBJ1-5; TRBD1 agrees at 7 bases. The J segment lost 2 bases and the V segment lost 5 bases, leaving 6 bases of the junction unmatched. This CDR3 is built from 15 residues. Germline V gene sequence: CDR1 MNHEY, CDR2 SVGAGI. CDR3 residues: CASSTQGRGNQPQHF. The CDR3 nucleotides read TGTGCCAGCAGTACACAGGGGAGGGGCAATCAGCCCCAGCATTTT.

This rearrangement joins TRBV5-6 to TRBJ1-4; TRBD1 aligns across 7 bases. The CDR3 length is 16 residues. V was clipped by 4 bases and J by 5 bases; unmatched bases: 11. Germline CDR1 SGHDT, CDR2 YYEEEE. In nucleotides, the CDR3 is TGTGCCAGCAGCCGTTGGGGGACAGAAGACAATGAAAAACTGTTTTTT. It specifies CASSRWGTEDNEKLFF.

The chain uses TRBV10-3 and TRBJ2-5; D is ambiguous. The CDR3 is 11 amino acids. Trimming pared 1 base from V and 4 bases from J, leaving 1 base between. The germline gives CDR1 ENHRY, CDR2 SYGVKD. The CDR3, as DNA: TGTGCCATCAGTGAGTTAGAGACCCAGTACTTC. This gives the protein CAISELETQYF.

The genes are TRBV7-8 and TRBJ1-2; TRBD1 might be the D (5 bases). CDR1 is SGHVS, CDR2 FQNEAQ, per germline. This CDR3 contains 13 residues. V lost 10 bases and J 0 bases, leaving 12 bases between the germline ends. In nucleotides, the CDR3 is TGTGCCACCACTCAACAGGCTAACTATGGCTACACCTTC. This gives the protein CATTQQANYGYTF.

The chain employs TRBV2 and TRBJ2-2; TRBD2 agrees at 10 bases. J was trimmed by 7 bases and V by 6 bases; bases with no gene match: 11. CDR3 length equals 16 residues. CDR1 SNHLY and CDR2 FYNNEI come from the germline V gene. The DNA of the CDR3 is TGTGCCAGCAGACAAACTCCGGGACTAGCGCACGGGGAGCTGTTTTTT. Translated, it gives CASRQTPGLAHGELFF.

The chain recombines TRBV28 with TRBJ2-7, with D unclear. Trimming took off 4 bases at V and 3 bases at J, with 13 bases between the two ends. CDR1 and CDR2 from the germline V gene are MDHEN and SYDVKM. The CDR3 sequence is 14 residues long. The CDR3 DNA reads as TGTGCCAGCAGTTGGGCCAGTGATGACTACGAGCAGTACTTC. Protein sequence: CASSWASDDYEQYF.

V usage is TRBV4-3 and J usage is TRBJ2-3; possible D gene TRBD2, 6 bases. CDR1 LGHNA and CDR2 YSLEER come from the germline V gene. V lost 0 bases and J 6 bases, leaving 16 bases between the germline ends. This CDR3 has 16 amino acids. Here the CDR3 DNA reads TGCGCCAGCAGCCAAGAACGGTCGGGAGTATTGGATACGCAGTATTTT. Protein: CASSQERSGVLDTQYF.

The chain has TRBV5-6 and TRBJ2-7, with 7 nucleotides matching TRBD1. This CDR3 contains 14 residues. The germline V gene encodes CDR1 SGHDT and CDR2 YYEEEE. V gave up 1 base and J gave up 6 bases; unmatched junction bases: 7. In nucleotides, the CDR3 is TGTGCCAGCAGCTTGCTAAGGGGGCGAACCGAGCAGTACTTC. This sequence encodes CASSLLRGRTEQYF.

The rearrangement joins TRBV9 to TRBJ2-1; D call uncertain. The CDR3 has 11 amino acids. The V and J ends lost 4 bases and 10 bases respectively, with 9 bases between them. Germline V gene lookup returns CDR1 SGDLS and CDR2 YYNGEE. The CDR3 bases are TGTGCCAGCAGCTCAGGCGCCGAGCAGTTCTTC. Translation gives CASSSGAEQFF.

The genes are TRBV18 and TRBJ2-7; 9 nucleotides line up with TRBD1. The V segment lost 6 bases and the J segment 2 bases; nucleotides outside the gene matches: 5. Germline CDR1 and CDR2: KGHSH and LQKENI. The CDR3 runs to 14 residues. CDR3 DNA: TGTGCCAGCTCTAATGACAGGGGGGCCTACGAGCAGTACTTC. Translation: CASSNDRGAYEQYF.